This T cell receptor beta chain comes out of a study of human T cells and chemical hapten exposure. Notes on the study in general: The study found expanded TCRs formed significantly more large CDR3 similarity clusters than controls.

CDR1 and CDR2 (germline): LGHDT, YNNKEL (reference sequence). The length of the CDR3 is 17 residues. V shed 1 base and J 6 bases; nucleotides not matched to a gene: 10. Time point defined: patch test 1, 2 weeks after DPC sensitization. Treatment of the sample: therapeutic diphenylcyclopropenone sensitization with weekly scalp DPC. Donation of samples came from alopecia patients who were 18 to 70 years old and suitable for DPC. This clonotype was found a few times. Its antigen is still unknown. TCRdb re-derived calls from the RACE reads in MiXCR, one entry per CDR3 protein. Among roughly 98,000 distinct CDR3 sequences, over 10% were seen once, and the ten largest hold 2% to 2.5%.

The TCR sequence derives from a woman aged 40 to 50 with alopecia areata. Some clones in this sample may be carry-over from other donors' samples. The chain recombines TRBV3-1 with TRBJ2-1, with 9 nucleotides matching TRBD2. Sequenced material: whole blood, taken in connection with sensitization to the hapten diphenylcyclopropenone (DPC). The CDR3 sequence: CASSQVSSGKWVNEQFF. In DNA form, the CDR3 reads TGTGCCAGCAGCCAAGTCTCTAGCGGGAAGTGGGTCAATGAGCAGTTCTTC.